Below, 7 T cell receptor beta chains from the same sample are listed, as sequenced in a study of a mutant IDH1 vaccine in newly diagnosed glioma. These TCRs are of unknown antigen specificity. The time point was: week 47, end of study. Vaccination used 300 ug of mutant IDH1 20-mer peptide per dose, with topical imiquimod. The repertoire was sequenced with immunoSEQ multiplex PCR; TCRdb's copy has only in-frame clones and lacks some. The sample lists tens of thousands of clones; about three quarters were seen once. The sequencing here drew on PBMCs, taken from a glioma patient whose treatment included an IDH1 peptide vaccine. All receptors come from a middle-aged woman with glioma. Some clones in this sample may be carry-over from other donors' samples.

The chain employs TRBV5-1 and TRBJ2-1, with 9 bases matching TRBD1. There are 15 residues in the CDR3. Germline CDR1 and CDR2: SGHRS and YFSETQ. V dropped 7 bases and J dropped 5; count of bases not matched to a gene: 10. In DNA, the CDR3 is TGCGCCAGCGGCGACGGGACAGGGTCCAACAATGAGCAGTTCTTC. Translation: CASGDGTGSNNEQFF.

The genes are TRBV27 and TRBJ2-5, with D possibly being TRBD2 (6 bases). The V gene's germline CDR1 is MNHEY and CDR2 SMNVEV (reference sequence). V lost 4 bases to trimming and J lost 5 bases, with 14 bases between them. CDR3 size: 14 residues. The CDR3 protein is CASSYQRAGETQYF. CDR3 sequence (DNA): TGTGCCAGCAGTTATCAGCGGGCGGGCGAGACCCAGTACTTC.

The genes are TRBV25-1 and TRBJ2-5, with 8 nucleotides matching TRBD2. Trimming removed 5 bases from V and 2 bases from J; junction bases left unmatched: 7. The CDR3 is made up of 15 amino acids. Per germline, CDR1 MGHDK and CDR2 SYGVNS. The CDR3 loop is CASSPGGAGQETQYF. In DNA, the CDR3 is TGTGCCAGCAGTCCCGGGGGGGCCGGGCAAGAGACCCAGTACTTC.

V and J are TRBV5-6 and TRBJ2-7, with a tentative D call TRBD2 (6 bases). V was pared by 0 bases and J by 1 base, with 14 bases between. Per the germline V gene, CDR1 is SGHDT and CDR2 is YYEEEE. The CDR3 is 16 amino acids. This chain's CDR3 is CASSLEVGEASYEQYF. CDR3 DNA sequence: TGTGCCAGCAGCTTGGAAGTAGGGGAGGCATCCTACGAGCAGTACTTC.

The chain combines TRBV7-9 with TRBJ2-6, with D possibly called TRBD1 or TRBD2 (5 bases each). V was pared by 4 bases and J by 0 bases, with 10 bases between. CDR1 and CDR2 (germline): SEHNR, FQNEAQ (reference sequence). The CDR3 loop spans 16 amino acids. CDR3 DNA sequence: TGTGCCAGCAGCTCGGGACGGACCTCTGGGGCCAACGTCCTGACTTTC. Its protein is CASSSGRTSGANVLTF.

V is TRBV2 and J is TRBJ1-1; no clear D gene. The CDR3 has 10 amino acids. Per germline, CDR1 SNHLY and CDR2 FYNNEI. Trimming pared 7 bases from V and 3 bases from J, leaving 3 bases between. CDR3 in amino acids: CASIDTEAFF. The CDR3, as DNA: TGTGCCAGCATCGACACTGAAGCTTTCTTT.

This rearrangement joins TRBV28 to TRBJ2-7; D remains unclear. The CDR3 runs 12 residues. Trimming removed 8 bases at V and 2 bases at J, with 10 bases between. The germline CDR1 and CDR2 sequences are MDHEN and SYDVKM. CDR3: CASLTTAYEQYF. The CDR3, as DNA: TGTGCCAGCCTAACAACGGCCTACGAGCAGTACTTC.